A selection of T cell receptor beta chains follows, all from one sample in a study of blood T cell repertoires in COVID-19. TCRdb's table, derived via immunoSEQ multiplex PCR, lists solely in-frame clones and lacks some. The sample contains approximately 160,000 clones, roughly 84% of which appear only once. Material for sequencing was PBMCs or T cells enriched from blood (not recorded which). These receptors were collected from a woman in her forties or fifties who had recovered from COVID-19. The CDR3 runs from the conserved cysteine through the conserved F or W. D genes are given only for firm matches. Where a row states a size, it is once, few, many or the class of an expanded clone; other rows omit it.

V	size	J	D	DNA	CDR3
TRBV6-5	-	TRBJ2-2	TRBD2	TGTGCCAGTTGGGGAGGGGCGAACACCGGGGAGCTGTTTTTT	CASWGGANTGELFF
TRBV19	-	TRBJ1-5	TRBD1	TGTGCCAGTATGAGTACCGGGACAGGGGAGCGGCAGCCCCAGCATTTT	CASMSTGTGERQPQHF
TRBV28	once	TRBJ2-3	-	TGTGCCAGCAGTTTCGGGGCAGATACGCAGTATTTT	CASSFGADTQYF
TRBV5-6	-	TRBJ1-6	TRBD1	TGTGCCAGCAGCTCCCGGGACAGGCCTAATTCACCCCTCCACTTT	CASSSRDRPNSPLHF
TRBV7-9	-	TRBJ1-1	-	TGTGCCAGCAGCTTAGCGGGGGGACCACCTGAAGCTTTCTTT	CASSLAGGPPEAFF
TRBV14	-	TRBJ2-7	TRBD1	TGTGCCAGCAGCCCCAGGACAGGGGGCTTCTACGAGCAGTACTTC	CASSPRTGGFYEQYF
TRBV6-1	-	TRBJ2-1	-	TGTGCCAGCAGTGAACCCGGTCGCTCCTACAATGAGCAGTTCTTC	CASSEPGRSYNEQFF
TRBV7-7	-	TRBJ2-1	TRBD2	TGTGCTAGCAGCCAGACCGGGGGGAGCTCCTACAATGAGCAGTTCTTC	CASSQTGGSSYNEQFF
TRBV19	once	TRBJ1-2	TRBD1	TGTGCCAGTAGTGCTTACAGGGGCACCTCGGGTGGCTACACCTTC	CASSAYRGTSGGYTF
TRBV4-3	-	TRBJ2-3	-	TGCGCCAGCAGCCAGTCAACAGGGGATACGCAGTATTTT	CASSQSTGDTQYF
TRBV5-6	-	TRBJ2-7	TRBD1	TGTGCCAGCAGCATAGGGACAGGGCATTTCTACGAGCAGTACTTC	CASSIGTGHFYEQYF
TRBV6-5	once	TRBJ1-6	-	TGTGCCAGCAGGCAGGGTACATCACCCCTCCACTTT	CASRQGTSPLHF
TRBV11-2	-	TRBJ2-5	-	TGTGCCAGCAGCCAGGGGGAGACCCAGTACTTC	CASSQGETQYF
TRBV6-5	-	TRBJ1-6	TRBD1	TGTGCCAGCAGTCCCGGCGGGACAGGGAATTCACCCCTCCACTTT	CASSPGGTGNSPLHF
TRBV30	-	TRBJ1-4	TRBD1	TGTGCCTGGAGACGATCCGGACAGGCTGAAAAACTGTTTTTT	CAWRRSGQAEKLFF
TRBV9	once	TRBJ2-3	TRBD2	TGTGCCAGCAGCGCTCTCCCGGGCGGGAGGGCCTCAGATACGCAGTATTTT	CASSALPGGRASDTQYF
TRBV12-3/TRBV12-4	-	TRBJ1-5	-	TGTGCCAGCAGTAAACAGGGTAATCAGCCCCAGCATTTT	CASSKQGNQPQHF
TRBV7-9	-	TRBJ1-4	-	TGTGCCAGCAGCCCGGTGGCTCGGGCAACTAATGAAAAACTGTTTTTT	CASSPVARATNEKLFF
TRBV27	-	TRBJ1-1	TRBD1	TGTGCCAGCAGTTTGGGACAGGGGGGGACTGAAGCTTTCTTT	CASSLGQGGTEAFF
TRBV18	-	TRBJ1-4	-	TGTGCCAGCTCACCACCCGGTGGGGGGGCGAGAGAAAAACTGTTTTTT	CASSPPGGGAREKLFF
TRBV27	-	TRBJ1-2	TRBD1	TGTGCCAGCAGTTTATTAACAGGGGCGGGTGGCTACACCTTC	CASSLLTGAGGYTF
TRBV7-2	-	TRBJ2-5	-	TGTGCCAGCAACCGGGTTCACCAAGAGACCCAGTACTTC	CASNRVHQETQYF
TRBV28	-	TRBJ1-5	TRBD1	TGTGCCAGCAGTTTGGAGGGACAGGGGAATAGCAATCAGCCCCAGCATTTT	CASSLEGQGNSNQPQHF
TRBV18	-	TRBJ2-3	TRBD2	TGTGCCAGCTCAGCCATAGCGGGAGTCGGCACAGATACGCAGTATTTT	CASSAIAGVGTDTQYF
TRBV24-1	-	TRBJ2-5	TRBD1	TGTGCCACCAGTGACCGGGACAGGGCGGGGGAGACCCAGTACTTC	CATSDRDRAGETQYF
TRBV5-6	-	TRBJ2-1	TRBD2	TGTGCCAGCAGCTTGGAGGTACTAGCGGGAGCAGGTGAGCAGTTCTTC	CASSLEVLAGAGEQFF
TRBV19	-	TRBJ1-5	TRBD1	TGTGCCAGTAGTATTTGGGGCAGGGGGAGCAATCAGCCCCAGCATTTT	CASSIWGRGSNQPQHF
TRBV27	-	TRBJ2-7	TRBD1	TGTGCCAGCAGAGTACCCGGGACAGGCGGCTACGAGCAGTACTTC	CASRVPGTGGYEQYF
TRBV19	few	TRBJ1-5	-	TGTGCCAGTAGACCCGAGGGTTCTGGCAATCAGCCCCAGCATTTT	CASRPEGSGNQPQHF
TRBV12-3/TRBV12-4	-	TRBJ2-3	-	TGTGCCAGCAGTCAACGCACGGGACTGTGGCAGTATTTT	CASSQRTGLWQYF
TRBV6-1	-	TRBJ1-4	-	TGTGCCAGCAGTGAAGGACAGGCAACTAATGAAAAACTGTTTTTT	CASSEGQATNEKLFF
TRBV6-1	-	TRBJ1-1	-	TGTGCCAGCAGTGAATGGAGCGGCACTGAAGCTTTCTTT	CASSEWSGTEAFF
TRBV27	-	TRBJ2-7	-	TGTGCCAGCAGTTTCGCAGGACAATCCTACGAGCAGTACTTC	CASSFAGQSYEQYF
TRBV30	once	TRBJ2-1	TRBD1	TGTGCCTGGAAGGGACAGGGTACCAACAATGAGCAGTTCTTC	CAWKGQGTNNEQFF
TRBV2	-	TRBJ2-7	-	TGTGCCAGCAGTGAGCCGAGGGGGGGTGATAGGTACGAGCAGTACTTC	CASSEPRGGDRYEQYF
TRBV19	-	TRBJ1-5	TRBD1	TGTGCCAGTAGTATCTCCCGGGACAGGGGGCCCGCTCGGTATAGCAATCAGCCCCAGCATTTT	CASSISRDRGPARYSNQPQHF
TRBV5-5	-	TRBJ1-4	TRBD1	TGTGCCAGCAGCTTTACCGGGACAGTGGAGGAAAAACTGTTTTTT	CASSFTGTVEEKLFF
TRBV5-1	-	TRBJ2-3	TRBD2	TGCGCCAGCAGTAGGTGGGGGGGAATGGATACGCAGTATTTT	CASSRWGGMDTQYF
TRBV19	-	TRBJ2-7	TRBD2	TGTGCCAGTAGTACGACCACAGGAGCTAGCGGGATTTATGAGCAGTACTTC	CASSTTTGASGIYEQYF
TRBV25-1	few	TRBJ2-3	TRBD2	TGTGCCAGCAACCCCGGGATAGCGGGTAGCACAGATACGCAGTATTTT	CASNPGIAGSTDTQYF
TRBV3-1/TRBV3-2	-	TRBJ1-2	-	TGTGCCAGCAGCCAACTTAGGACAGCTAACTATGGCTACACCTTC	CASSQLRTANYGYTF